A single sample gave rise to the 28 T cell receptor beta chains below, sequenced in a study of T-cell reconstitution after alpha-beta-depleted transplantation in children. The authors prepared the TCRbeta library with unique molecular identifiers. TCRdb independently ran MiXCR on the PCR reads; one entry per CDR3 protein. The sample lists hundreds of thousands of distinct CDR3 sequences; about a sixth were seen once. Here the sequenced sample was PBMCs from the stem cell graft donor, taken from the stem cell graft. The receptors come from a human donor who donated a stem cell graft to a child with acute lymphoblastic leukemia.

This clonotype was counted between two and nine times. V and J are TRBV7-2 and TRBJ1-3; D ambiguous. V gave up 0 bases and J gave up 4 bases, with 13 bases separating them. CDR1 is SGHTA and CDR2 is FQGNSA in the germline V gene. The CDR3 covers 16 residues. The CDR3: CASSLAPAGRGNTIYF. The CDR3 nucleotides read TGTGCCAGCAGCTTAGCCCCAGCAGGCAGGGGAAACACCATATATTTT.

This clonotype was picked up a small number of times. The V call is TRBV18, the J call TRBJ1-1, with D tentatively TRBD1 (5 bases). Deletions cut 5 bases from V and 2 bases from J, with 12 bases between. Germline V gives CDR1 KGHSH, CDR2 LQKENI. The CDR3 contains 14 residues. For the CDR3, the DNA is TGTGCCAGCTCAGCGACAGTTACCAACACTGAAGCTTTCTTT. Its protein is CASSATVTNTEAFF.

The rearrangement links TRBV6-6 to TRBJ1-1; D call uncertain. Germline-derived CDR1 and CDR2 are MNHNY and SVGAGI (reference sequence). V lost 2 bases to trimming and J lost 8 bases, with 12 bases between them. The CDR3 runs 13 residues. The CDR3: CASSYGSTDEAFF. The CDR3 bases are TGTGCCAGCAGTTACGGGTCGACGGACGAAGCTTTCTTT.

This chain connects TRBV9 to TRBJ2-1; 14 nucleotides agree with TRBD2. J gave up 7 bases and V 3 bases, and 3 bases lay outside the gene matches. Germline V gene data show CDR1 as SGDLS and CDR2 as YYNGEE. The CDR3 totals 15 residues. CDR3: CASSGGLAGVNEQFF. DNA for the CDR3: TGTGCCAGCAGCGGGGGACTAGCGGGAGTTAATGAGCAGTTCTTC.

CDR3 DNA: TGTGCCTGGGCCGGGGACACCTTGAACACTGAAGCTTTCTTT. Encoded protein: CAWAGDTLNTEAFF. The chain uses TRBV30 and TRBJ1-1, with D possibly TRBD1 on 6 matching bases. Germline CDR1 GTSNPN, CDR2 SVGIG (reference sequence). The V gene lost 5 bases and the J gene lost 0 bases, with 13 bases spanning the gap. CDR3 length equals 14 residues.

J is TRBJ2-1 and V is TRBV18; D remains unclear. Trimming cost V 2 bases and J 5 bases, with 7 bases left between them. CDR1 KGHSH and CDR2 LQKENI come from the germline V gene. The CDR3 covers 13 residues. The CDR3 sequence: CASSPKSHNEQFF. The CDR3 DNA is TGTGCCAGCTCACCAAAGTCCCACAATGAGCAGTTCTTC.

As for this clonotype: The junction shows a germline mismatch at one end, possibly a read error. In DNA form, the CDR3 reads TGCGCCAGCAGCTTGTCCGGGAACCCAAGACTGAACACTGAATCTTTCTTT. This sequence encodes CASSLSGNPRLNTESFF. The chain uses TRBV5-1 and TRBJ1-1; D remains unclear. The V gene's germline CDR1 is SGHRS and CDR2 YFSETQ. The CDR3 has 17 amino acids.

This clonotype was counted ten times or more. This chain uses TRBV5-1 with TRBJ2-7; TRBD1 matches 10 bases. The CDR3 sequence is 15 residues long. Trimming took 2 bases from V and 5 from J; bases not matched to a gene: 7. Germline V CDR1 and CDR2: SGHRS, YFSETQ. The CDR3 nucleotides read TGCGCCAGCAGCTTACTAACGGACAGGGGGGACGAGCAGTACTTC. Residues: CASSLLTDRGDEQYF.

The chain couples TRBV29-1 to TRBJ1-2; D uncertain. The CDR3 is 13 amino acids. Germline CDR1 SQVTM, CDR2 ANQGSEA. Between the trimmed V and J ends, which lost 4 bases and 2 bases, there was a span of 11 bases. In DNA, the CDR3 is TGCAGCGTTGGCCGTGACACCAACTATGGCTACACCTTC. This gives the protein CSVGRDTNYGYTF.

The gene calls are TRBV27 and TRBJ1-2; D gene ambiguous. This CDR3 is built from 11 residues. The ends were cut back, 5 bases at V and 6 bases at J, with 7 bases in the middle. The germline CDR1 and CDR2 sequences are MNHEY and SMNVEV (reference sequence). CDR3 nucleotide sequence: TGTGCCAGCAGTGGGGTTGATGGCTACACCTTC. Its translation: CASSGVDGYTF.

There are a few counts of this clonotype. The chain combines TRBV2 with TRBJ2-1, with D maybe TRBD2 (6 bases). This CDR3 is built from 15 residues. Germline V lookup: CDR1 SNHLY, CDR2 FYNNEI. Between the trimmed V and J ends, which lost 6 bases and 3 bases, there was a span of 15 bases. CDR3: CASRLAEGLYNEQFF. The CDR3 DNA reads as TGTGCCAGCAGATTAGCGGAAGGCCTCTACAATGAGCAGTTCTTC.

As DNA, the CDR3 is TGTGCCAGTACCCCGACAGAATCCTACGAGCAGTACTTC. This codes for CASTPTESYEQYF. J is TRBJ2-7 and V is TRBV19; D is possibly TRBD1 (5 bases). Germline V CDR1 and CDR2: LNHDA, SQIVND (reference sequence). This CDR3 region has 13 residues. With 7 bases removed from V and 1 base from J, the gap between germline ends came to 11 bases.

The table lists this clonotype with a few counts. The chain is built from TRBV3-1 and TRBJ1-5; D uncertain. The CDR3 consists of 14 residues. From germline, CDR1 is LGHDT and CDR2 YNNKEL (reference sequence). V gave up 1 base and J gave up 3 bases, with 7 bases separating them. CDR3 amino acids: CASSQGQHNQPQHF. For the CDR3, the DNA is TGTGCCAGCAGCCAAGGCCAGCACAATCAGCCCCAGCATTTT.

The chain has TRBV7-8 and TRBJ1-1; D is unresolved. Germline assignment: CDR1 SGHVS and CDR2 FQNEAQ. The V gene lost 2 bases and the J gene lost 5 bases, with 12 bases spanning the gap. The CDR3 is 14 amino acids. The CDR3 is CASSLQAVWTEAFF. The CDR3 region has the DNA TGTGCCAGCAGCTTACAGGCGGTGTGGACTGAAGCTTTCTTT.

This clonotype was observed a handful of times. V is TRBV3-1 and J is TRBJ2-3; the D gene is possibly TRBD2 (5 bases). Trimming shortened V by 0 bases and J by 6 bases, and 10 bases separated the two germline ends. The CDR3 extends over 14 amino acids. Looked up from germline, CDR1 is LGHDT and CDR2 is YNNKEL (reference sequence). DNA for the CDR3: TGTGCCAGCAGCCAAGATCCGGGGATGGATACGCAGTATTTT. The encoded protein is CASSQDPGMDTQYF.

The V call is TRBV7-3, the J call TRBJ2-1, with D perhaps TRBD2 (6 bases). V gave up 4 bases and J gave up 12 bases, with 16 bases separating them. Germline V gene sequence: CDR1 SGHTA, CDR2 FQGTGA. The CDR3 is 13 amino acids. CDR3 protein: CASSSGLISGQFF. The CDR3 DNA reads TGTGCCAGCAGCTCAGGACTAATTTCCGGGCAGTTCTTC. Together with reference TRBV7-3 and TRBJ2-1, the CDR3 gives the full variable domain: GAGVSQTPSNKVTEKGKYVELRCDPISGHTALYWYRQSLGQGPEFLIYFQGTGAADDSGLPNDRFFAVRPEGSVSTLKIQRTERGDSAVYLCASSSGLISGQFFGPGTRLTVL.

The CDR3 region is CASSRESLDEQYF. The CDR3 DNA follows: TGTGCCAGCAGCCGGGAATCCCTAGACGAGCAGTACTTC. The chain links TRBV3-1 to TRBJ2-7, with no clear D. The CDR3 consists of 13 residues. CDR1 and CDR2 (germline): LGHDT, YNNKEL (reference sequence). The V and J ends lost 4 bases and 5 bases respectively, with 12 bases between them.

This clonotype was observed a handful of times. This chain uses TRBV7-9 with TRBJ2-7; 9 bases are shared with TRBD2. The junction had 4 bases not matched to a gene; V was cut back by 1 base and J by 6 bases. CDR1 is SEHNR, CDR2 FQNEAQ, per germline (reference sequence). The CDR3 contains 14 residues. CDR3 residues: CASSLELLAGEQYF. DNA of the CDR3: TGTGCCAGCAGCTTAGAGCTACTAGCGGGCGAGCAGTACTTC.

The chain combines TRBV5-5 with TRBJ2-5; D is perhaps TRBD1 (6 bases). The CDR3 totals 15 residues. Germline CDR1 SGHKS, CDR2 YYEKEE (reference sequence). V shed 4 bases and J shed 4 bases, with 17 bases lying between them. The CDR3 reads CASSPPTGQLETQYF. Here the CDR3 DNA reads TGTGCCAGCAGCCCACCTACTGGACAGCTAGAGACCCAGTACTTC.

This clonotype was observed a few times. This rearrangement joins TRBV12-3 or TRBV12-4 to TRBJ2-7; possible D gene TRBD1, 6 bases. The CDR3 spans 13 residues. The V gene lost 5 bases and the J gene lost 5 bases, with 13 bases spanning the gap. The CDR3 sequence: CASSGRGLHEQYF. As DNA, the CDR3 is TGTGCCAGCAGTGGCAGGGGTCTCCACGAGCAGTACTTC.

The CDR3 here is CASSLGVRDYVVGEQFF. The CDR3 nucleotides are TGTGCCAGCAGCTTAGGGGTGAGAGACTATGTGGTCGGTGAGCAGTTCTTC. J is TRBJ2-1 and V is TRBV7-9, with D perhaps TRBD2 (5 bases). This CDR3 has 17 residues. The V end lost 1 base, the J end lost 9 bases, and 22 bases lay between the germline ends. CDR1 SEHNR and CDR2 FQNEAQ come from the germline V gene (reference sequence).

This clonotype was found a few times. The genes are TRBV7-4 and TRBJ2-7; 8 positions match TRBD2. V shed 5 bases and J 7 bases; nucleotides not matched to a gene: 7. The CDR3 is made up of 13 amino acids. From germline, CDR1 is SGHVT and CDR2 SQSDAQ. The CDR3 sequence is CASSLISGKEQYF. In DNA form, the CDR3 reads TGTGCCAGCAGCCTAATTAGCGGGAAGGAGCAGTACTTC.

This clonotype was detected many times. V is TRBV2 and J is TRBJ2-7; TRBD1 agrees at 10 bases. The CDR3 length is 14 residues. Germline CDR1 reads SNHLY; CDR2 reads FYNNEI. With 6 bases clipped from V and 3 bases from J, the junction kept 5 bases outside the gene matches. In nucleotides, the CDR3 is TGTGCCAGCAGCTCACGGGACAGGGGCTACGAGCAGTACTTC. Translating it yields CASSSRDRGYEQYF.

This clonotype was seen only a few times. The rearrangement uses TRBV6-2 or TRBV6-3 and TRBJ2-1, with 11 bases identical to TRBD2. V trimming: 6 bases; J trimming: 7 bases; junction bases outside the gene matches: 11. CDR1 is MNHEY, CDR2 SVGEGT, per germline. The CDR3 covers 16 residues. The CDR3 region is CASSPPLSGRANEQFF. DNA of the CDR3: TGTGCCAGCAGCCCTCCCCTTAGCGGGAGGGCGAATGAGCAGTTCTTC.

The chain employs TRBV6-5 and TRBJ2-7, with D tentatively TRBD2 (5 bases). The CDR3 totals 19 residues. Per germline, CDR1 MNHEY and CDR2 SVGAGI. V lost 0 bases and J lost 2, with 23 bases in between. As DNA, the CDR3 is TGTGCCAGCAGTTACTCGAGGGTATTGGGCAGGACGGAGACCTACGAGCAGTACTTC. This translates into CASSYSRVLGRTETYEQYF.

The rearrangement links TRBV15 to TRBJ1-4; the D is unclear. The CDR3 is 14 residues long. CDR1 LNHNV and CDR2 YYDKDF come from the germline V gene (reference sequence). Trimming shortened V by 7 bases and J by 8 bases, and 17 bases separated the two germline ends. DNA of the CDR3: TGTGCCACCACCCGAGTTCCGGGGAGGGAAAAACTGTTTTTT. Translation gives CATTRVPGREKLFF. The variable domain in full, completed from reference TRBV15 and TRBJ1-4, reads DAMVIQNPRYQVTQFGKPVTLSCSQTLNHNVMYWYQQKSSQAPKLLFHYYDKDFNNEADTPDNFQSRRPNTSFCFLDIRSPGLGDTAMYLCATTRVPGREKLFFGSGTQLSVL.

This clonotype has only a few counts. The V call is TRBV27, the J call TRBJ1-2; D unresolved. V was pared by 5 bases and J by 7 bases, with 11 bases between. This CDR3 is 12 amino acids long. Germline V gene sequence: CDR1 MNHEY, CDR2 SMNVEV (reference sequence). CDR3 bases: TGTGCCAGCAGTCCGGGAAACGGTGGCTACACCTTC. This translates into CASSPGNGGYTF.

The chain couples TRBV5-1 to TRBJ2-7, with 9 bases matching TRBD1. CDR1 and CDR2 from the germline V gene are SGHRS and YFSETQ. With 5 bases clipped from V and 12 bases from J, the junction kept 12 bases outside the gene matches. This CDR3 is built from 13 residues. CDR3 amino acids: CASRPGQGHVTYF. The CDR3 region has the DNA TGCGCCAGCAGGCCGGGACAGGGTCATGTAACGTACTTC.